What follows are 27 T cell receptor beta chains derived from one specimen sequenced in a study of blood T cell repertoires in COVID-19. Sequencing was performed with immunoSEQ multiplex PCR; in TCRdb, only in-frame clones are kept and a portion is missing. This repertoire shows about 190,000 clones, 89% found once; its top ten account for 6.7%. Input material: peripheral blood. The receptors originated from a man aged 35 to 55 with acute or convalescent COVID-19.

The V call is TRBV6-5, the J call TRBJ1-2; possibly TRBD1 for D (6 bases). V was trimmed by 7 bases and J by 6 bases, leaving 15 bases between them. Germline assignment: CDR1 MNHEY and CDR2 SVGAGI. The CDR3 covers 13 residues. The CDR3, as DNA: TGTGCCAGCAACTCCCCAGGGGTGAATGGCTACACCTTC. Amino acid sequence: CASNSPGVNGYTF.

V gene TRBV7-2 combines with J gene TRBJ2-7; TRBD2 is a possible D gene (5 bases). The CDR3 runs 14 residues. Between the trimmed V and J ends, which lost 5 bases and 0 bases, there was a span of 11 bases. CDR1 is SGHTA and CDR2 is FQGNSA in the germline V gene. DNA for the CDR3: TGTGCCAGCAGCCCTAGCTCGGGCTCCTACGAGCAGTACTTC. It codes for CASSPSSGSYEQYF. The full variable domain, with the rest looked up from reference TRBV7-2 and TRBJ2-7, is GAGVSQSPSNKVTEKGKDVELRCDPISGHTALYWYRQSLGQGLEFLIYFQGNSAPDKSGLPSDRFSAERTGGSVSTLTIQRTQQEDSAVYLCASSPSSGSYEQYFGPGTRLTVT.

This clone was seen a handful of times. This chain uses TRBV7-2 with TRBJ2-2; 12 bases map to TRBD2. The V and J ends lost 5 bases and 5 bases, in that order; junction bases with no gene match: 9. The CDR3 runs 17 residues. Germline CDR1 SGHTA, CDR2 FQGNSA. CDR3 amino acids: CASSPASGGARTGELFF. In DNA, the CDR3 is TGTGCCAGCAGCCCAGCTAGCGGGGGGGCGAGAACCGGGGAGCTGTTTTTT.

The rearrangement joins TRBV30 to TRBJ1-5, with 8 bases fitting TRBD1. The CDR3 has 13 residues. Per germline, CDR1 GTSNPN and CDR2 SVGIG (reference sequence). V gave up 0 bases and J gave up 8 bases; unmatched junction bases: 3. The CDR3 DNA sequence: TGTGCCTGGAGTGTAAACAGGGGGGAGCCCCAGCATTTT. It specifies CAWSVNRGEPQHF.

J is TRBJ1-2 and V is TRBV3-1 (or the pseudogene TRBV3-2); 11 positions match TRBD1. The CDR3 covers 18 residues. V shed 4 bases and J 4 bases; nucleotides not matched to a gene: 14. Per germline, CDR1 LGHDT and CDR2 YNNKEL (reference sequence). CDR3 residues: CASSPSGTGGRNSYGYTF. The CDR3 bases are TGTGCCAGCAGCCCCTCCGGGACAGGGGGGCGAAATTCCTATGGCTACACCTTC.

This chain uses TRBV11-3 with TRBJ2-5; 11 bases are a match to TRBD2. CDR3 length equals 15 residues. Germline lookup yields CDR1 SGHNT and CDR2 YENEEA. V was pared by 4 bases and J by 3 bases, with 4 bases of the junction left unmatched. The CDR3 reads CASSSLAGGEETQYF. The CDR3 DNA is TGTGCCAGCAGCTCCCTAGCGGGGGGAGAAGAGACCCAGTACTTC.

The chain recombines TRBV19 with TRBJ2-7, with TRBD1 matching 7 bases. The CDR3 covers 12 residues. Losses at the gene ends were 4 bases for V and 6 bases for J; bases not matched to a gene: 3. Germline V gene lookup returns CDR1 LNHDA and CDR2 SQIVND (reference sequence). This chain's CDR3 is CASSTSGGEQYF. The CDR3 DNA follows: TGTGCCAGTAGTACATCAGGGGGCGAGCAGTACTTC.

This clone appeared a single time. This chain joins TRBV3-1 (or the pseudogene TRBV3-2) and TRBJ1-1; unclear D gene. This CDR3 is 11 amino acids long. Germline CDR1 is LGHDT and CDR2 is YNNKEL (reference sequence). V shed 4 bases and J shed 5 bases, with 5 bases lying between them. This CDR3 is CASSRETEAFF. The CDR3 DNA sequence: TGTGCCAGCAGCCGGGAGACTGAAGCTTTCTTT.

The chain uses TRBV30 and TRBJ1-1, with no clear D. The CDR3 loop spans 13 amino acids. Trimming took off 3 bases at V and 1 base at J, with 9 bases between the two ends. CDR1 and CDR2 from the germline V gene are GTSNPN and SVGIG (reference sequence). DNA of the CDR3: TGTGCCTGGAGCCTCGGGTGGAACACTGAAGCTTTCTTT. This encodes CAWSLGWNTEAFF. Full variable domain (remainder filled in from reference TRBV30 and TRBJ1-1): SQTIHQWPATLVQPVGSPLSLECTVEGTSNPNLYWYRQAAGRGLQLLFYSVGIGQISSEVPQNLSASRPQDRQFILSSKKLLLSDSGFYLCAWSLGWNTEAFFGQGTRLTVV.

The chain has TRBV11-2 and TRBJ1-1, with TRBD1 identical over 8 bases. Germline V gene sequence: CDR1 SGHAT, CDR2 FQNNGV. V lost 5 bases to trimming and J lost 3 bases; unmatched junction nucleotides: 11. The CDR3 has 16 amino acids. The CDR3 protein is CASSPPGDRGDTEAFF. DNA for the CDR3: TGTGCCAGCAGCCCCCCGGGCGACAGGGGTGACACTGAAGCTTTCTTT.

In its sample, this clone was seen a few times. The chain couples TRBV6-4 to TRBJ2-1; TRBD2 aligns across 8 bases. V dropped 2 bases and J dropped 2; count of bases not matched to a gene: 2. Germline lookup yields CDR1 MRHNA and CDR2 SNTAGT. The CDR3 is made up of 15 amino acids. CDR3 coding DNA: TGTGCCAGCAGTGACGCCGGGGGGGCCTACAATGAGCAGTTCTTC. Translated: CASSDAGGAYNEQFF.

The chain uses TRBV30 and TRBJ1-5; 9 bases fit TRBD1. Germline CDR1 GTSNPN, CDR2 SVGIG (reference sequence). V dropped 2 bases and J dropped 2; count of bases not matched to a gene: 16. The CDR3 length is 19 residues. The CDR3 nucleotides read TGTGCCTGGAGTCTGCGGACAGGGGACGCGGCGTGGGGCAATCAGCCCCAGCATTTT. Its protein is CAWSLRTGDAAWGNQPQHF.

This chain connects TRBV5-1 to TRBJ2-7; 9 bases align to TRBD2. The V gene's germline CDR1 is SGHRS and CDR2 YFSETQ. The CDR3 spans 14 residues. V shed 4 bases and J 5 bases; nucleotides not matched to a gene: 7. The CDR3 sequence is CASSISGGYHEQYF. The CDR3 bases are TGCGCCAGCAGCATTAGCGGGGGTTATCACGAGCAGTACTTC.

The chain combines TRBV27 with TRBJ1-5; TRBD1 might be the D (6 bases). CDR1 MNHEY and CDR2 SMNVEV come from the germline V gene (reference sequence). V shed 0 bases and J shed 6 bases, with 9 bases lying between them. CDR3 length: 14 residues. The CDR3 nucleotides are TGTGCCAGCAGTTTATCGGGAGGGGGTCAGCCCCAGCATTTT. This encodes CASSLSGGGQPQHF.

The genes are TRBV24-1 and TRBJ2-7; 10 bases line up with TRBD1. CDR3 length: 14 residues. The germline gives CDR1 KGHDR, CDR2 SFDVKD. J gave up 3 bases and V 8 bases, and 6 bases lay outside the gene matches. CDR3 in DNA: TGTGCCACCACCCTGAGGGACAGGGGCTACGAGCAGTACTTC. It specifies CATTLRDRGYEQYF.

The gene calls are TRBV12-3 or TRBV12-4 and TRBJ1-2; possibly TRBD1 for D (5 bases). V gave up 1 base and J gave up 4 bases, with 7 bases separating them. The CDR3 runs 13 residues. This chain's CDR3 is CASSLETVYGYTF. The CDR3 bases are TGTGCCAGCAGTTTAGAGACAGTCTATGGCTACACCTTC.

The V and J genes are TRBV5-1 and TRBJ2-3; D is possibly TRBD1 (6 bases). Germline lookup yields CDR1 SGHRS and CDR2 YFSETQ. V was trimmed by 4 bases and J by 2 bases, leaving 8 bases between them. The CDR3 totals 13 residues. The CDR3 protein is CASSGQLTDTQYF. Here the CDR3 DNA reads TGCGCCAGCAGCGGACAGCTCACAGATACGCAGTATTTT.

The V and J genes are TRBV6-4 and TRBJ1-1; D is unclear. Trimming removed 3 bases from V and 2 bases from J, with 7 bases in between. Germline V gene data show CDR1 as MRHNA and CDR2 as SNTAGT. This CDR3 comprises 13 residues. The CDR3 sequence: CASSEGSNTEAFF. The CDR3 region has the DNA TGTGCCAGCAGTGAAGGGAGTAACACTGAAGCTTTCTTT.

The rearrangement uses TRBV7-8 and TRBJ2-7; D may be TRBD1 (5 bases). V was pared by 5 bases and J by 3 bases, with 11 bases between. The CDR3 covers 13 residues. Germline V CDR1 and CDR2: SGHVS, FQNEAQ. CDR3 residues: CASSRDRIYEQYF. As DNA, the CDR3 is TGTGCCAGCAGCCGCGACAGAATCTACGAGCAGTACTTC.

The chain carries TRBV2 and TRBJ1-1; no reliable D call. The germline V gene encodes CDR1 SNHLY and CDR2 FYNNEI. Trimming took 6 bases from V and 1 from J, leaving 9 bases between them. The CDR3 is 13 amino acids. CDR3 region: CASRREGNTEAFF. The CDR3 region has the DNA TGTGCCAGCAGGCGGGAAGGGAACACTGAAGCTTTCTTT. The full variable domain, in which reference TRBV2 and TRBJ1-1 provide the parts outside the CDR3, is EPEVTQTPSHQVTQMGQEVILRCVPISNHLYFYWYRQILGQKVEFLVSFYNNEISEKSEIFDDQFSVERPDGSNFTLKIRSTKLEDSAMYFCASRREGNTEAFFGQGTRLTVV.

This rearrangement joins TRBV7-9 to TRBJ2-7, with 7 bases aligning to TRBD1. J lost 1 base, V lost 5 bases, and 2 bases had no gene match. This CDR3 spans 13 amino acids. The germline gives CDR1 SEHNR, CDR2 FQNEAQ (reference sequence). As DNA, the CDR3 is TGTGCCAGCAGCCCGACAGGGTCCTACGAGCAGTACTTC. Protein: CASSPTGSYEQYF.

DNA for the CDR3: TGTGCCAGTAGTATCTTAATTTTGTCAGGGAACTATGGCTACACCTTC. It is translated as CASSILILSGNYGYTF. The chain recombines TRBV19 with TRBJ1-2; TRBD1 might be the D (5 bases). The CDR3 is 16 residues long. Germline-derived CDR1 and CDR2 are LNHDA and SQIVND (reference sequence). Trimming stripped 3 bases from V and 2 bases from J, with 16 bases between.

The rearrangement links TRBV6-5 to TRBJ1-3; TRBD1 is a possible D gene (5 bases). In germline, CDR1 is MNHEY, CDR2 SVGAGI. The CDR3 has 16 residues. Trimming removed 2 bases at V and 0 bases at J, with 11 bases between. CDR3 sequence reads: CASSYKGPSSGNTIYF. CDR3 in DNA: TGTGCCAGCAGTTACAAGGGGCCCAGCTCTGGAAACACCATATATTTT.

J is TRBJ1-4 and V is TRBV3-1 (or the pseudogene TRBV3-2), with D maybe TRBD1 (6 bases). The CDR3 covers 16 residues. The ends were cut back, 4 bases at V and 6 bases at J, with 18 bases in the middle. Germline values: CDR1 LGHDT, CDR2 YNNKEL (reference sequence). Here the CDR3 reads CASSPDSRGAHEKLFF. The CDR3 nucleotides are TGTGCCAGCAGCCCCGACTCCCGGGGGGCCCATGAAAAACTGTTTTTT.

The chain has TRBV6-5 and TRBJ2-7, with D unclear. CDR3 length: 11 amino acids. V was shortened by 8 bases and J by 5 bases, with 10 bases between the two germline ends. Germline V lookup: CDR1 MNHEY, CDR2 SVGAGI. CDR3 nucleotides: TGTGCCAGCTTGAGAGGTCACGAGCAGTACTTC. This translates into CASLRGHEQYF.

This clone has a handful of counts. The genes are TRBV5-1 and TRBJ2-7; 7 nucleotides match TRBD1. CDR3 length equals 13 residues. The V and J ends lost 4 bases and 1 base, in that order; junction bases with no gene match: 2. Germline loops: CDR1 SGHRS, CDR2 YFSETQ. CDR3 region: CASSGDRSYEQYF. The CDR3, as DNA: TGCGCCAGCAGCGGGGACAGATCCTACGAGCAGTACTTC.

The chain joins TRBV7-3 to TRBJ2-1; the match to TRBD1 covers 7 bases. Germline V gene lookup returns CDR1 SGHTA and CDR2 FQGTGA. V dropped 0 bases and J dropped 12; count of bases not matched to a gene: 8. CDR3 length: 14 residues. The CDR3 loop is CASSLTLGGAGQFF. Here the CDR3 DNA reads TGTGCCAGCAGCTTAACGTTAGGGGGCGCAGGGCAGTTCTTC. The full variable domain, rest sourced from reference TRBV7-3 and TRBJ2-1, is GAGVSQTPSNKVTEKGKYVELRCDPISGHTALYWYRQSLGQGPEFLIYFQGTGAADDSGLPNDRFFAVRPEGSVSTLKIQRTERGDSAVYLCASSLTLGGAGQFFGPGTRLTVL.